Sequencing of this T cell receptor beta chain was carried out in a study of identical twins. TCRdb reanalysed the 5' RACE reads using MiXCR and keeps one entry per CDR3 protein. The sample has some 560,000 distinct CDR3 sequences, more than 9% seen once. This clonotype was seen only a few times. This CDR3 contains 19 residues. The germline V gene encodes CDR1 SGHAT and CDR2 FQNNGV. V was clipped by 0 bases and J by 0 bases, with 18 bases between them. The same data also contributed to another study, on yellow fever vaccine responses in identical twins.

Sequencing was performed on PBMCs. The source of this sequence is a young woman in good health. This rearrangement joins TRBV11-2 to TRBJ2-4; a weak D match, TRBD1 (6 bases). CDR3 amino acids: CASSLDWTDTKLAKNIQYF. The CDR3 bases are TGTGCCAGCAGCTTAGACTGGACAGACACGAAACTAGCCAAAAACATTCAGTACTTC.